A selection of T cell receptor beta chains follows, all from one sample in a study. TCRdb called the RT-PCR reads again in MiXCR, with one record for every CDR3 protein. The table includes hundreds of thousands of distinct CDR3 sequences, about 14% detected once. The specimen sequenced was memory CD4+ T cells from blood. The receptors were gathered from a female donor in good health, serving as a healthy control. Each CDR3 is given with its conserved first and last residue. A D gene is named only where the DNA matches it firmly. Clone size is given for some rows only: seen once, a few or many times, or a class if the clone is expanded.

j_gene,abundance,d_gene,v_gene,CDR3nt,CDR3aa
TRBJ1-4,NA,NA,TRBV9,TGTGCCAGCAGCGTGGGACGGATAACAACTAATGAAAAACTGTTTTTT,CASSVGRITTNEKLFF
TRBJ2-5,NA,TRBD2,TRBV4-2,TGTGCCAGCAGCCAAGAAGGCGGGAGGGCGTACCAAGAGACCCAGTACTTC,CASSQEGGRAYQETQYF
TRBJ2-7,NA,NA,TRBV5-5,TGTGCCAGCAGCTCGCAACAGGTGCACGAGCAGTACTTC,CASSSQQVHEQYF
TRBJ2-6,many,NA,TRBV20-1,TGCAGTGCTAGGGGACTTCAGGGTCCTGGGGCCAACGTCCTGACTTTC,CSARGLQGPGANVLTF
TRBJ2-5,many,NA,TRBV4-2,TGTGCCAGCAGCCAAGATCCCTTGGCGGGAGAGACCCAGTACTTC,CASSQDPLAGETQYF
TRBJ2-1,NA,TRBD1,TRBV7-9,TGTGCCAGCAGCGCCCGAGGGGACAGGGGCGTCAATGAGCAGTTCTTC,CASSARGDRGVNEQFF
TRBJ1-2,NA,NA,TRBV12-3/TRBV12-4,TGTGCCAGCAGTTTAGACAGGGCCCACTACTATGGCTACACCTTC,CASSLDRAHYYGYTF
TRBJ1-2,many,NA,TRBV12-3/TRBV12-4,TGTGCCAGCAGTTTCGCCCCCTATGGCTACACCTTC,CASSFAPYGYTF
TRBJ1-4,NA,NA,TRBV30,TGTGCCTGGGACCACGACGGGGGCTTTGAAAAACTGTTTTTT,CAWDHDGGFEKLFF
TRBJ2-1,NA,TRBD1,TRBV5-1,TGCGCCAGCAGCCCCTCGACAGGGGGGAATGAGCAGTTCTTC,CASSPSTGGNEQFF
TRBJ2-1,few,TRBD2,TRBV20-1,TGCAGTGCTAGCGAGCCGGGACTAGCGTTCCAGTTCTTC,CSASEPGLAFQFF
TRBJ1-4,once,NA,TRBV5-1,TGCGCCAGCAGCTTTGGGGTAAATGAAAAACTGTTTTTT,CASSFGVNEKLFF
TRBJ2-5,NA,NA,TRBV30,TGTGCCTGGAGTTACGGACATTCGGGGCAGGGGAGGGAGACCCAGTACTTC,CAWSYGHSGQGRETQYF
TRBJ2-3,NA,TRBD2,TRBV3-1,TGTGCCAGCAGCCTTCCCCGGACTAGCCGGGAACCAGATACGCAGTATTTT,CASSLPRTSREPDTQYF
TRBJ2-5,NA,NA,TRBV6-5,TGTGCCAGCAGTTACATTGGAGGCCTAAAACAAGAGACCCAGTACTTC,CASSYIGGLKQETQYF
TRBJ1-2,many,NA,TRBV6-5,TGTGCCAGCAGTCGGACACGGGACTATGGCTACACCTTC,CASSRTRDYGYTF
TRBJ2-5,many,NA,TRBV5-1,TGCGCCAGCACCCGGGACTCCTCCGAAGAGACCCAGTACTTC,CASTRDSSEETQYF
TRBJ2-3,NA,TRBD1,TRBV5-1,TGCGCCAGCAGCCGGACTAGGGGACAGGGGGCAGATACGCAGTATTTT,CASSRTRGQGADTQYF
TRBJ2-7,NA,TRBD2,TRBV27,TGTGCCAGCAGTTTAAGTTCAGGACTAGTGGGTGAGCAGTACTTC,CASSLSSGLVGEQYF
TRBJ2-7,NA,NA,TRBV5-1,TGCGCCAGCAGCTTGAGCAGGGCGGGGCACGAGCAGTACTTC,CASSLSRAGHEQYF
TRBJ1-2,few,TRBD1,TRBV10-3,TGTGCCATCTGGGACAGCTATGGCTACACCTTC,CAIWDSYGYTF
TRBJ1-2,few,NA,TRBV3-1,TGTGCCAGCAGCCAAGATGGCCGGGTCCTCGGATCCTATGGCTACACCTTC,CASSQDGRVLGSYGYTF
TRBJ1-3,many,TRBD1,TRBV6-5,TGTGCCAGCAGGGACAGGGACTCTGGAAACACCATATATTTT,CASRDRDSGNTIYF
TRBJ1-6,many,TRBD1,TRBV12-3/TRBV12-4,TGTGCCAGCAGTCCTAGTGGACAGGGTAATTCACCCCTCCACTTT,CASSPSGQGNSPLHF
TRBJ1-6,NA,NA,TRBV5-5,TGTGCCAGCAGCTTGAATTTTGCGGCCACTTCACCCCTCCACTTT,CASSLNFAATSPLHF
TRBJ2-5,many,NA,TRBV4-3,TGCGCCAGCAGCCAACTAGGCCTCCAAGAGACCCAGTACTTC,CASSQLGLQETQYF
TRBJ1-3,NA,NA,TRBV13,TGTGCCAGCAGCTTAGGCGAGGGACTCTCTGGAAACACCATATATTTT,CASSLGEGLSGNTIYF
TRBJ2-3,many,TRBD2,TRBV12-3/TRBV12-4,TGTGCCAGCAGCCCGGTGGGAGGGAGCAGCACAGATACGCAGTATTTT,CASSPVGGSSTDTQYF
TRBJ1-1,few,TRBD1,TRBV20-1,TGCAGTGCTAGAGATGACAGGGATCGCACTGAAGCTTTCTTT,CSARDDRDRTEAFF
TRBJ2-7,NA,NA,TRBV7-9,TGTGCCAGCACTCCCCTGGTCTCATCGGGTGTGATCTCCTACGAGCAGTACTTC,CASTPLVSSGVISYEQYF
TRBJ2-5,few,NA,TRBV12-3/TRBV12-4,TGTGCCAGCAGAAGTACAGGTTCGTTAGAGACCCAGTACTTC,CASRSTGSLETQYF
TRBJ2-1,many,NA,TRBV27,TGTGCCAGCAGCCCCGGGGACTGGAGCTCCTACAATGAGCAGTTCTTC,CASSPGDWSSYNEQFF
TRBJ1-2,NA,NA,TRBV7-2,TGTGCCAGCAGCTTAGGGGGTAGAGAGGGCTACACCTTC,CASSLGGREGYTF
TRBJ2-3,many,NA,TRBV5-1,TGCGCCAGCAGCTTGCGAAGGGGTTCGGCAGATACGCAGTATTTT,CASSLRRGSADTQYF
TRBJ2-1,few,NA,TRBV11-2,TGTGCCAGCAGGGAGGATGACAATGAGCAGTTCTTC,CASREDDNEQFF
TRBJ1-2,NA,NA,TRBV29-1,TGCAGCGCTAGCCAGGACATCTATGGCTACACCTTC,CSASQDIYGYTF
TRBJ2-1,few,TRBD2,TRBV24-1,TGTGCCACCCAATCAAAAGCGGGGGTCTACAATGAGCAGTTCTTC,CATQSKAGVYNEQFF
TRBJ2-5,NA,NA,TRBV6-2/TRBV6-3,TGTGCCAGCGTCAATCGGTTGGAGACCCAGTACTTC,CASVNRLETQYF
TRBJ1-6,many,TRBD1,TRBV5-4,TGTGCCAGCAGCCTAGGACAGGGTAGCGGTTCACCCCTCCACTTT,CASSLGQGSGSPLHF
TRBJ2-6,NA,NA,TRBV13,TGTGCCAGCAGCCCAGCCCGCGGGATCTCTGGGGCCAACGTCCTGACTTTC,CASSPARGISGANVLTF
TRBJ2-2,many,NA,TRBV24-1,TGTGCCACCAGTGATCCAAGTAAGACCGGGGAGCTGTTTTTT,CATSDPSKTGELFF
TRBJ1-1,many,NA,TRBV20-1,TGCAGTGCTATACTCCCGGGACGGAAAAACACTGAAGCTTTCTTT,CSAILPGRKNTEAFF
TRBJ2-6,NA,NA,TRBV3-1,TGTGCCAGCAGCCAAATCGGGGGCTCTGGGGCCAACGTCCTGACTTTC,CASSQIGGSGANVLTF
TRBJ2-7,NA,TRBD1,TRBV11-2,TGTGCCAGCAGCTTAACTTCGGGACAGGGCCTCTACGAGCAGTACTTC,CASSLTSGQGLYEQYF
TRBJ2-5,many,TRBD1,TRBV20-1,TGCAGTGCTGAGCACAGGGGTGTGGAGACCCAGTACTTC,CSAEHRGVETQYF
TRBJ1-1,many,NA,TRBV12-3/TRBV12-4,TGTGCCAGCAGTTTCTCGGGCCAGAACACTGAAGCTTTCTTT,CASSFSGQNTEAFF
TRBJ2-7,many,NA,TRBV7-2,TGTGCCAGCAGCCCGGCTGGGACTCCTTACTACGAGCAGTACTTC,CASSPAGTPYYEQYF
TRBJ2-1,few,NA,TRBV7-2,TGTGCCAGCAGCTTAGTGGGACTGGAGTACAATGAGCAGTTCTTC,CASSLVGLEYNEQFF
TRBJ2-3,NA,TRBD2,TRBV7-2,TGTGCCAGCAGCTTTGTTAGCGGGGCCCTCACAGATACGCAGTATTTT,CASSFVSGALTDTQYF
TRBJ1-4,NA,NA,TRBV5-1,TGCGCCAGCAGGGACTTTCAAGGCGAAGGCTCTAATGAAAAACTGTTTTTT,CASRDFQGEGSNEKLFF
TRBJ2-7,NA,NA,TRBV27,TGTGCCAGCAGTCAATCAGGGTCCCACGAGCAGTACTTC,CASSQSGSHEQYF
TRBJ2-2,many,TRBD1,TRBV10-3,TGTGCCATCAGTAAGGACAGGGGGCCGACCGGGGAGCTGTTTTTT,CAISKDRGPTGELFF
TRBJ2-7,NA,TRBD1,TRBV7-2,TGTGCCAGCGTCTTAGTTGGGACAGGGGGAAGGTACGAGCAGTACTTC,CASVLVGTGGRYEQYF
TRBJ2-1,NA,NA,TRBV15,TGTGCCACCAGCCTCAATTATGAGCAGTTCTTC,CATSLNYEQFF
TRBJ1-2,NA,NA,TRBV24-1,TGTGCCACCAGGGACAATGGCTACACCTTC,CATRDNGYTF
TRBJ1-5,NA,NA,TRBV6-1,TGTGCCAGCAGTGGGCAGGAGGTGAGTCAGCCCCAGCATTTT,CASSGQEVSQPQHF
TRBJ1-2,few,NA,TRBV24-1,TGTGCCACCAGTGATCCCCACTATGGCTACACCTTC,CATSDPHYGYTF
TRBJ1-4,NA,NA,TRBV20-1,TGCAGTGCGAGGGCTCTGGGTGAAAAACTGTTTTTT,CSARALGEKLFF
TRBJ2-7,many,NA,TRBV14,TGTGCCAGCAGCCAGCCTCTAGGACGCGTCTACGAGCAGTACTTC,CASSQPLGRVYEQYF